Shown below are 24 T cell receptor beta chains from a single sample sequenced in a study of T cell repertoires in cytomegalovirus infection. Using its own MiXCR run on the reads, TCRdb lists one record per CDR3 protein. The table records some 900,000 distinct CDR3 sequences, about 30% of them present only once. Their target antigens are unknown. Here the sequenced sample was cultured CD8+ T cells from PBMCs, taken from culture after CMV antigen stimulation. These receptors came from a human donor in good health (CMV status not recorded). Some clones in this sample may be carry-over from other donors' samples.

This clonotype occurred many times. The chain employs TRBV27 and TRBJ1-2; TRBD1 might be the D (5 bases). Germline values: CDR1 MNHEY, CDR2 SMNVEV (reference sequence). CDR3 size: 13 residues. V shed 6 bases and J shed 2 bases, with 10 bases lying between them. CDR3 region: CASSFQGNYGYTF. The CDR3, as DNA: TGTGCCAGCAGCTTTCAGGGCAACTATGGCTACACCTTC.

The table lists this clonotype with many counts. CDR3 in amino acids: CASSTGQGGNQPQHF. The CDR3 bases are TGTGCCAGCAGTACGGGACAGGGTGGCAATCAGCCCCAGCATTTT. The V call is TRBV7-2, the J call TRBJ1-5; 9 nucleotides match TRBD1. This CDR3 has 15 amino acids. The ends lost 6 bases at V and 2 bases at J; junction bases unmatched: 5. Germline-derived CDR1 and CDR2 are SGHTA and FQGNSA.

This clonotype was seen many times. CDR3 bases: TGTGCCAGCTCAAACTACGAGCAGTACTTC. Encoded protein: CASSNYEQYF. The genes are TRBV12-3 or TRBV12-4 and TRBJ2-7; no reliable D call. Between the trimmed V and J ends, which lost 8 bases and 3 bases, there was a span of 5 bases. The CDR3 is 10 residues long.

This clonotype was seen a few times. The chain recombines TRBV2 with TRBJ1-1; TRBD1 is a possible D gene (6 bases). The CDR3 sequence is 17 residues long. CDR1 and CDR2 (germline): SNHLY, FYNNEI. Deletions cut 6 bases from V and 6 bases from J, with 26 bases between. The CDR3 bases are TGTGCCAGCAGGGACCCGGGCTCTCCTGAACAGGGAGCTGAAGCTTTCTTT. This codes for CASRDPGSPEQGAEAFF.

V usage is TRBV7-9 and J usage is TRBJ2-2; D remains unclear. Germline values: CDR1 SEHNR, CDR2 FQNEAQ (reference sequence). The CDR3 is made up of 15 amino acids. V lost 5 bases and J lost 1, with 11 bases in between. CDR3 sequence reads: CASSPRSLNTGELFF. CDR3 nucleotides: TGTGCCAGCAGCCCTAGATCTTTGAACACCGGGGAGCTGTTTTTT.

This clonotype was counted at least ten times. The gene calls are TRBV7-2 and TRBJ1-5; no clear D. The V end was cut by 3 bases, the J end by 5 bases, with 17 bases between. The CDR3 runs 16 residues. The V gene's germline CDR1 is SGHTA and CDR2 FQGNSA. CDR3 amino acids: CASSLNGRVSDQPQHF. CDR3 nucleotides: TGTGCCAGCAGCTTGAACGGCCGGGTTTCGGATCAGCCCCAGCATTTT. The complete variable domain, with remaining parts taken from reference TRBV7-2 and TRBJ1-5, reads GAGVSQSPSNKVTEKGKDVELRCDPISGHTALYWYRQSLGQGLEFLIYFQGNSAPDKSGLPSDRFSAERTGGSVSTLTIQRTQQEDSAVYLCASSLNGRVSDQPQHFGDGTRLSIL.

The CDR3 DNA sequence: TGTGCCAGCAGCCCTTACTACCAAGAGACCCAGTACTTC. The encoded protein is CASSPYYQETQYF. V is TRBV7-9 and J is TRBJ2-5; D not resolved. Germline values: CDR1 SEHNR, CDR2 FQNEAQ (reference sequence). Deletions cut 5 bases from V and 0 bases from J, with 7 bases between. There are 13 residues in the CDR3.

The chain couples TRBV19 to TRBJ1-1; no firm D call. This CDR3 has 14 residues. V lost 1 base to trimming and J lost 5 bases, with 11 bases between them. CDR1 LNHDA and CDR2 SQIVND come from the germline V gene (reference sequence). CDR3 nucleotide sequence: TGTGCCAGTAGTATAGTTGGCACGTCGACTGAAGCTTTCTTT. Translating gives CASSIVGTSTEAFF.

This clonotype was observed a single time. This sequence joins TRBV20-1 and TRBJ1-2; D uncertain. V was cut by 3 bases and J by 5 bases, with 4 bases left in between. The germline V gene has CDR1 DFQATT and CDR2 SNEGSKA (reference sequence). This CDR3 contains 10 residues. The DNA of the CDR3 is TGCAGTGCTAGCCCGTATGGCTACACCTTC. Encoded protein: CSASPYGYTF.

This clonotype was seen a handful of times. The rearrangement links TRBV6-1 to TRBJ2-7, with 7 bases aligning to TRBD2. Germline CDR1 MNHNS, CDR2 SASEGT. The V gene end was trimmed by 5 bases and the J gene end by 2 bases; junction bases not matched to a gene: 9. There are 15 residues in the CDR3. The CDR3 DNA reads TGTGCCAGCAGTCCCTGGGGGGGACCCCCCTACGAGCAGTACTTC. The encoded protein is CASSPWGGPPYEQYF.

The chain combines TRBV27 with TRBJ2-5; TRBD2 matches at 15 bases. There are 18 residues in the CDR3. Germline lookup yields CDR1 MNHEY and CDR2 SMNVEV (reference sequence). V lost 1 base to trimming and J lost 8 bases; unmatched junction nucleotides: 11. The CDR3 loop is CASSLFGTSGGQGVTQYF. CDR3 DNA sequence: TGTGCCAGCAGTTTATTTGGGACTAGCGGGGGGCAGGGGGTAACCCAGTACTTC.

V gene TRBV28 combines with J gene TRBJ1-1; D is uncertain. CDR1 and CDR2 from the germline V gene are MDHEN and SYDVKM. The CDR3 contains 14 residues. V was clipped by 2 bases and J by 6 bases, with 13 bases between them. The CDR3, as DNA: TGTGCCAGCAGTTTAAAAGCTTTTGGCGCTGAAGCTTTCTTT. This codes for CASSLKAFGAEAFF. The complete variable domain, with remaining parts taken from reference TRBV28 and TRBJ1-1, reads DVKVTQSSRYLVKRTGEKVFLECVQDMDHENMFWYRQDPGLGLRLIYFSYDVKMKEKGDIPEGYSVSREKKERFSLILESASTNQTSMYLCASSLKAFGAEAFFGQGTRLTVV.

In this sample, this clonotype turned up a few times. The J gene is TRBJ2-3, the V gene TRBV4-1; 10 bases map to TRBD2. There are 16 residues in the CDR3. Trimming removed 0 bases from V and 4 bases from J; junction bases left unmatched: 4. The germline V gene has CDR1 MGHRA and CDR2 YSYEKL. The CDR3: CASSQDVSGGADTQYF. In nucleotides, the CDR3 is TGCGCCAGCAGCCAAGATGTGAGCGGGGGGGCAGATACGCAGTATTTT.

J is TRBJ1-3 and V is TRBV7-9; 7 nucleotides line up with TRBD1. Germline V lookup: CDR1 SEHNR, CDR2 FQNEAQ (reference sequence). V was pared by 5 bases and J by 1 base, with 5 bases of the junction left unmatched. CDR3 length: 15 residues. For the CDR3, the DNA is TGTGCCAGCAGCACTCCGGACAGGTCTGGAAACACCATATATTTT. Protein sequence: CASSTPDRSGNTIYF.

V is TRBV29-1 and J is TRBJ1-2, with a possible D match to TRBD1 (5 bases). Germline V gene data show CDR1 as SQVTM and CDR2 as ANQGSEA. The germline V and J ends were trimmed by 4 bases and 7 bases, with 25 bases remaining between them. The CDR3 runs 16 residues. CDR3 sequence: CSVVTLGQGAISGYTF. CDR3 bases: TGCAGCGTTGTGACTTTGGGCCAGGGTGCCATTTCTGGCTACACCTTC.

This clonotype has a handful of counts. CDR3 bases: TGCGCCAGCAGCCGGACAGGGGCCTACAATGAGCAGTTCTTC. Translating gives CASSRTGAYNEQFF. The chain combines TRBV5-1 with TRBJ2-1; 9 bases are a match to TRBD1. CDR1 and CDR2 from the germline V gene are SGHRS and YFSETQ. Losses at the gene ends were 4 bases for V and 2 bases for J; bases not matched to a gene: 1. The CDR3 spans 14 residues.

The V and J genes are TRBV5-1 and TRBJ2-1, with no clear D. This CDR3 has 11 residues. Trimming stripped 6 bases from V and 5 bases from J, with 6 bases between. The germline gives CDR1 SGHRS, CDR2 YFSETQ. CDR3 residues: CASTGNNEQFF. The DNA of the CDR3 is TGCGCCAGCACTGGTAACAATGAGCAGTTCTTC.

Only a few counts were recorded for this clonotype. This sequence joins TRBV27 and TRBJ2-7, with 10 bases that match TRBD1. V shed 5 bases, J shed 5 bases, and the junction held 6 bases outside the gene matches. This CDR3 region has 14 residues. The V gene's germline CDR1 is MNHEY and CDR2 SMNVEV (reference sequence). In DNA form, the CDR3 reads TGTGCCAGCAGTGCGACAGGGGGCGCGGACGAGCAGTACGTC. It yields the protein CASSATGGADEQYV.

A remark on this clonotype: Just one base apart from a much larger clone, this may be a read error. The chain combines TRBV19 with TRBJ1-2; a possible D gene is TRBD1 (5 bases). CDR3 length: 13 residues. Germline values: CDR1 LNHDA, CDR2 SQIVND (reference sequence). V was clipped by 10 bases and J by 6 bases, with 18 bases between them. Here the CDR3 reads CATGGARDHGYTF. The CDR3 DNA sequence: TGTGCCACTGGAGGGGCAAGAGATCATGGCTACACCTTC.

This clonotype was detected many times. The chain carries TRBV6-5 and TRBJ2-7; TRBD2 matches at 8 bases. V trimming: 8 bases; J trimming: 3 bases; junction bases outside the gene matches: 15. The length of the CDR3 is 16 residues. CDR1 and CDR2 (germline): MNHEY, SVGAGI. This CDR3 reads CASASSWRGDHYEQYV. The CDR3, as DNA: TGTGCCAGCGCAAGTAGTTGGCGGGGGGATCACTACGAGCAGTACGTC.

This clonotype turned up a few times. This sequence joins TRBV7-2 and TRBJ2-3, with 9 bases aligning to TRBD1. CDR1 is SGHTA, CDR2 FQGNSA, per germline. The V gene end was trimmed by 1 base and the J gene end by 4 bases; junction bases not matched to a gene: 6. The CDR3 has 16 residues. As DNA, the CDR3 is TGTGCCAGCAGCTTAGTCGGACAGGGGATATCAGATACGCAGTATTTT. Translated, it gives CASSLVGQGISDTQYF.

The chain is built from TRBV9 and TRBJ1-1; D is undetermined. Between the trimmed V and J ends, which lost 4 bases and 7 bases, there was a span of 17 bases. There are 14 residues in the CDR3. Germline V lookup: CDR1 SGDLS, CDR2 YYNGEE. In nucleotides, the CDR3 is TGTGCCAGCAGCCCGAGGACGTTGCCGTTTGAAGCTTTCTTT. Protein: CASSPRTLPFEAFF.

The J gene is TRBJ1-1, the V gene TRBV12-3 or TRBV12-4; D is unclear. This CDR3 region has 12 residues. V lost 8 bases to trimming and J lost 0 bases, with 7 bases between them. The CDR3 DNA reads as TGTGCCAGCGGCCCCATGAACACTGAAGCTTTCTTT. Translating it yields CASGPMNTEAFF.

The CDR3 sequence: CASSYSTGGAEEQYV. DNA of the CDR3: TGTGCCAGCAGTTACTCCACCGGGGGGGCTGAAGAGCAGTACGTC. This chain uses TRBV6-6 with TRBJ2-7; 8 nucleotides match TRBD2. In germline, CDR1 is MNHNY, CDR2 SVGAGI (reference sequence). CDR3 length: 15 residues. Germline trimming cut 0 bases from V and 7 bases from J; bases unmatched to any gene: 8.